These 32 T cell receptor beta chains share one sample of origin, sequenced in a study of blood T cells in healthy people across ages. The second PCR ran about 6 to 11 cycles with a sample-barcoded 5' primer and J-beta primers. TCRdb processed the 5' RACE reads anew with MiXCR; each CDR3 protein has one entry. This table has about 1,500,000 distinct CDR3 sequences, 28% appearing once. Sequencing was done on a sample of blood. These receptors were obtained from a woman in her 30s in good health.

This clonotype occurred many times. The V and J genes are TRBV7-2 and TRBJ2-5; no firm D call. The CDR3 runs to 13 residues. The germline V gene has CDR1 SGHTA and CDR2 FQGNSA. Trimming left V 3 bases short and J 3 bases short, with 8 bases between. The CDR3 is CASSFGSEETQYF. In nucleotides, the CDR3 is TGTGCCAGCAGCTTTGGTTCCGAAGAGACCCAGTACTTC. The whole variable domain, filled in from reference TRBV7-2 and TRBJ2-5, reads GAGVSQSPSNKVTEKGKDVELRCDPISGHTALYWYRQSLGQGLEFLIYFQGNSAPDKSGLPSDRFSAERTGGSVSTLTIQRTQQEDSAVYLCASSFGSEETQYFGPGTRLLVL.

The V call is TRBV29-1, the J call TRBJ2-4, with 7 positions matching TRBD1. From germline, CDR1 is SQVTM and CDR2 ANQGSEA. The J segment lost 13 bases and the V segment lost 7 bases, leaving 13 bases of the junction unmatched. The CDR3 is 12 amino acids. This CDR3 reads CSARGPGGEQYF. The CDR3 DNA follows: TGCAGCGCCCGGGGCCCAGGGGGTGAGCAGTACTTC.

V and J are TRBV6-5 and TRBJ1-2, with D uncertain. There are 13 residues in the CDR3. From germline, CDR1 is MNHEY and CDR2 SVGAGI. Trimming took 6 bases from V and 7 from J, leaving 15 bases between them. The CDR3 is CASRKNVPSGYTF. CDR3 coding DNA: TGTGCCAGCAGGAAAAATGTTCCGAGTGGCTACACCTTC.

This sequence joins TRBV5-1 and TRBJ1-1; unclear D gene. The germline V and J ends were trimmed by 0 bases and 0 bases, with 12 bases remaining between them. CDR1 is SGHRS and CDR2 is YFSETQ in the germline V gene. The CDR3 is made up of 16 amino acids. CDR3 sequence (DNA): TGCGCCAGCAGCTTGGGGTGGGCGGGATTGAACACTGAAGCTTTCTTT. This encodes CASSLGWAGLNTEAFF. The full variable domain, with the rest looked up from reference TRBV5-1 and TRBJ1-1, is KAGVTQTPRYLIKTRGQQVTLSCSPISGHRSVSWYQQTPGQGLQFLFEYFSETQRNKGNFPGRFSGRQFSNSRSEMNVSTLELGDSALYLCASSLGWAGLNTEAFFGQGTRLTVV.

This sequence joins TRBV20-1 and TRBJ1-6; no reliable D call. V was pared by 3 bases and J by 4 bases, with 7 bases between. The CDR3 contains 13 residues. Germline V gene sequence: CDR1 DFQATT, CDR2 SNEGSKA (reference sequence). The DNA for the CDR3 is TGCAGTGCTAGGTCGGATTATAATTCACCCCTCCACTTT. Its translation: CSARSDYNSPLHF.

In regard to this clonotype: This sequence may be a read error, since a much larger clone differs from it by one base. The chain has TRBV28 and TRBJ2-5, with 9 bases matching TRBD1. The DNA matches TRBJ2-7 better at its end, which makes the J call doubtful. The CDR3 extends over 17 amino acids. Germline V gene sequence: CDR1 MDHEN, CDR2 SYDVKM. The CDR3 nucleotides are TGTGTCAGCACAGAGACCATCGCGTCCCGGGACAGGGTCGAGCAGTACTTC. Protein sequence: CVSTETIASRDRVEQYF.

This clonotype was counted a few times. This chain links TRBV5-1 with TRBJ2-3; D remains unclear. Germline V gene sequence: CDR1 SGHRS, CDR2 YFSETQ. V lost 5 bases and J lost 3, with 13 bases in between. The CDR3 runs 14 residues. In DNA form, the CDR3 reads TGCGCCAGCAGTTCTGGCCCGGAGACAGATACGCAGTATTTT. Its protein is CASSSGPETDTQYF. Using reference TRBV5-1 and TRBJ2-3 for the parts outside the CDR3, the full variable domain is KAGVTQTPRYLIKTRGQQVTLSCSPISGHRSVSWYQQTPGQGLQFLFEYFSETQRNKGNFPGRFSGRQFSNSRSEMNVSTLELGDSALYLCASSSGPETDTQYFGPGTRLTVL.

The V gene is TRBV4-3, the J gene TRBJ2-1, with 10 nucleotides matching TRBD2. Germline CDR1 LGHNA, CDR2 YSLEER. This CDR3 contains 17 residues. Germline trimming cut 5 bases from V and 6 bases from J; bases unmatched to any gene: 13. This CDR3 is CASSTGPGTSVGNEQFF. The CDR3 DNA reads TGCGCCAGCAGCACTGGCCCTGGGACTAGCGTAGGCAATGAGCAGTTCTTC.

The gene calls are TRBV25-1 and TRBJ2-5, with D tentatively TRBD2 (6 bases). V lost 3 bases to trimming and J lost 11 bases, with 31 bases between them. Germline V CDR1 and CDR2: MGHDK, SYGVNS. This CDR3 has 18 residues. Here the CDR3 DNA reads TGTGCCAGCAGTGAGCCCCCCCTATCCTGGCGGGGTCTGAATGAGCAGTACTTC. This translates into CASSEPPLSWRGLNEQYF.

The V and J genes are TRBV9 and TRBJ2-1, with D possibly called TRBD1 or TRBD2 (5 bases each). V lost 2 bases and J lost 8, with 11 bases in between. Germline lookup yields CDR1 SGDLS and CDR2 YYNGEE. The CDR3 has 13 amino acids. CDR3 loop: CASSVMGDDEQFF. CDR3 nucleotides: TGTGCCAGCAGCGTCATGGGGGATGATGAGCAGTTCTTC.

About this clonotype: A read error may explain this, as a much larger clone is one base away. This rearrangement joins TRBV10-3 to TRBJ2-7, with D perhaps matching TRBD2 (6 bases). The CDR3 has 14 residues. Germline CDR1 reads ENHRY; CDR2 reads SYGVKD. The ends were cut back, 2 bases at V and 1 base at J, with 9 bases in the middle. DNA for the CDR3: TGTGCCATCAGTGAGGGACTAACTTCCTACGAGCAGTACTTC. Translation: CAISEGLTSYEQYF.

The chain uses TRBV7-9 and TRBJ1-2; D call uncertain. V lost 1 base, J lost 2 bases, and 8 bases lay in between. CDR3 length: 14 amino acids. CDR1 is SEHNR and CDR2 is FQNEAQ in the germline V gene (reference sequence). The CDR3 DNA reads TGTGCCAGCAGCTTAGTTTCCGTGAACTATGGCTACACCTTC. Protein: CASSLVSVNYGYTF.

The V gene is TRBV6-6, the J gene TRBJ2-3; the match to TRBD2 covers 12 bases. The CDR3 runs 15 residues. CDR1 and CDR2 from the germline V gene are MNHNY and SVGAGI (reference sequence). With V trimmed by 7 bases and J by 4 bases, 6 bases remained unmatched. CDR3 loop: CASTLAGGKADTQYF. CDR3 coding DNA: TGTGCCAGCACCCTAGCGGGGGGGAAGGCAGATACGCAGTATTTT.

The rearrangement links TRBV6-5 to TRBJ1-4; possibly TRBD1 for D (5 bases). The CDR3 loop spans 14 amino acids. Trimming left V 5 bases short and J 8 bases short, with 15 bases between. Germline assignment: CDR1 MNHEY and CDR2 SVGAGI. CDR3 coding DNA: TGTGCCAGCAGTCCCGATTCTTGGGGGGAAAAACTGTTTTTT. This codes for CASSPDSWGEKLFF.

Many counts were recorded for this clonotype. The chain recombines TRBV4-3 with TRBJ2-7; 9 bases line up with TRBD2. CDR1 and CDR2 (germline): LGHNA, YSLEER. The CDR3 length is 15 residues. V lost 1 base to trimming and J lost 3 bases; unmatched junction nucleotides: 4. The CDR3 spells CASSQANSGSYEQYF. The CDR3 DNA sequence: TGCGCCAGCAGCCAAGCGAATAGCGGGAGCTACGAGCAGTACTTC.

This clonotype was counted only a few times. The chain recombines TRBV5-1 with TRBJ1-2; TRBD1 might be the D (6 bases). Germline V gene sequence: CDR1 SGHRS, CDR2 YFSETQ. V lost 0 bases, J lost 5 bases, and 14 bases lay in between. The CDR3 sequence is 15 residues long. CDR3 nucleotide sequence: TGCGCCAGCAGCTTGGAAACAGGGATGGGGTATGGCTACACCTTC. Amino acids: CASSLETGMGYGYTF.

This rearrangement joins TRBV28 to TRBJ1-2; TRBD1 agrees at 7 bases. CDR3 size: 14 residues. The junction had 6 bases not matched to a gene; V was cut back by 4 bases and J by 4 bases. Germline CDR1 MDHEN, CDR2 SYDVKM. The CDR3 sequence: CASSYRGYRYGYTF. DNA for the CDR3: TGTGCCAGCAGTTACAGGGGCTACCGCTATGGCTACACCTTC.

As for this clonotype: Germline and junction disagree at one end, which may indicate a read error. The CDR3 region has the DNA TGCGCCAGCAGCAAGGACGGGACGGGCAATCAGCTCCAGCATTTT. Protein sequence: CASSKDGTGNQLQHF. The chain joins TRBV5-1 to TRBJ1-5, with a tentative D call TRBD1 (5 bases). CDR1 is SGHRS and CDR2 is YFSETQ in the germline V gene. This CDR3 spans 15 amino acids.

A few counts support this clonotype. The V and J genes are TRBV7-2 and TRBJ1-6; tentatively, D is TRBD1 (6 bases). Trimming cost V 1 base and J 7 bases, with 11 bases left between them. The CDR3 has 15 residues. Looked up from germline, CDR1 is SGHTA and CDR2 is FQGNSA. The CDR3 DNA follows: TGTGCCAGCAGCTTAGTTCTCGGGGGCAATTCACCCCTCCACTTT. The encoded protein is CASSLVLGGNSPLHF.

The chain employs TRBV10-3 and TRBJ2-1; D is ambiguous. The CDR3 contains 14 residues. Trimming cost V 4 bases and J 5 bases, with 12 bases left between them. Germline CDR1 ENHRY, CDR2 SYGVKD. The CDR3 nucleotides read TGTGCCATCAGTGGGGCCAGCGCAAACAATGAGCAGTTCTTC. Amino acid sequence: CAISGASANNEQFF.

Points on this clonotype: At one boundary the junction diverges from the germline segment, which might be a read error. This chain's CDR3 is CTSGGTSLLEQYF. In DNA, the CDR3 is TGTACCAGCGGGGGGACTAGTCTGCTCGAGCAGTACTTC. V usage is TRBV6-6 and J usage is TRBJ2-7; 9 bases fit TRBD2. The germline V gene encodes CDR1 MNHNY and CDR2 SVGAGI (reference sequence). The length of the CDR3 is 13 residues.

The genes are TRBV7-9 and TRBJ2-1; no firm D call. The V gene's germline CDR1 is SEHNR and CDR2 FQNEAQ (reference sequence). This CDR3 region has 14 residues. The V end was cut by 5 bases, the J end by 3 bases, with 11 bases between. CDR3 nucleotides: TGTGCCAGCAGCCCCCACGAGGTCTACAATGAGCAGTTCTTC. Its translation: CASSPHEVYNEQFF.

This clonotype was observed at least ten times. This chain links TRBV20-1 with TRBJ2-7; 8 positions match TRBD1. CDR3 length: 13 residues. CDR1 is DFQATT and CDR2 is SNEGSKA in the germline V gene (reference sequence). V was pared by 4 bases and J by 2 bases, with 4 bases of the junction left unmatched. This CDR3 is CSATGQATYEQYF. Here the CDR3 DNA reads TGCAGTGCTACGGGACAGGCCACCTACGAGCAGTACTTC.

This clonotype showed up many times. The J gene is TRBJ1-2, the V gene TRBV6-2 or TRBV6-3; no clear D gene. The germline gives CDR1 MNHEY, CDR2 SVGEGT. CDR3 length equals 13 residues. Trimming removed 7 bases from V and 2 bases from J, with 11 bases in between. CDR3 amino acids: CASTPGENYGYTF. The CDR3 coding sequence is TGTGCCAGCACTCCCGGGGAAAACTATGGCTACACCTTC.

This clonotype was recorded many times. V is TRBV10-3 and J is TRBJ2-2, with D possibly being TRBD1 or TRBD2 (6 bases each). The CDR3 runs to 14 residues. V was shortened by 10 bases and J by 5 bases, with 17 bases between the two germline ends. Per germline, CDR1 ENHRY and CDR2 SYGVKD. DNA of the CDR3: TGTGCCAGCTCGCGGGACACCCTAACCGGGGAGCTGTTTTTT. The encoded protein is CASSRDTLTGELFF.

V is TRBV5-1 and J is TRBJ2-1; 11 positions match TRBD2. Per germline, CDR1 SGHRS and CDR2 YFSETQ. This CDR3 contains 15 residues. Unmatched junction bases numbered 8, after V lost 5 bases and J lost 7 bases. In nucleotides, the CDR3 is TGCGCCAGCAGGCTGGTAGCGGGAGGGGGAAATGAGCAGTTCTTC. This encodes CASRLVAGGGNEQFF.

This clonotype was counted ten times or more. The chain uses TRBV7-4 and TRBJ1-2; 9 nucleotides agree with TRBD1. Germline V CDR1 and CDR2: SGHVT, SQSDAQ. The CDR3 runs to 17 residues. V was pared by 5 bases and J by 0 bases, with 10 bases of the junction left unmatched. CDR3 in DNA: TGTGCCAGCAGCCTCCTTTCGGACAGGGGTACTAACTATGGCTACACCTTC. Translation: CASSLLSDRGTNYGYTF.

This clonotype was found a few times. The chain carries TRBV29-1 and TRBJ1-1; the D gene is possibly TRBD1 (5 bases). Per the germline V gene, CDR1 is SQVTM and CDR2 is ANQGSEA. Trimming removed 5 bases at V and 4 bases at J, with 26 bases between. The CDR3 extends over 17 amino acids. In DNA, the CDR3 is TGCAGCGTTCTCAGAACAGCCACCAACCGAAGGGGCACTGAAGCTTTCTTT. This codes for CSVLRTATNRRGTEAFF.

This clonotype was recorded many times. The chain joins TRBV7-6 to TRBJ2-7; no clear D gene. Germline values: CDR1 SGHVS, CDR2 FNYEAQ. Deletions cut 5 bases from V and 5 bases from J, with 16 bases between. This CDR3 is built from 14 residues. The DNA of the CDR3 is TGTGCCAGCAGCCACGTACTTAGGTCCCACGAGCAGTACTTC. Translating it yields CASSHVLRSHEQYF.

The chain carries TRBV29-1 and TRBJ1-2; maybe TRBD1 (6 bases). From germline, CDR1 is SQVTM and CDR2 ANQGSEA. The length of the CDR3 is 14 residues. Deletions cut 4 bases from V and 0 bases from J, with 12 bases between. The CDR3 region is CSVVGGHSNYGYTF. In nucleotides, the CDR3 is TGCAGCGTTGTGGGGGGACACTCTAACTATGGCTACACCTTC.

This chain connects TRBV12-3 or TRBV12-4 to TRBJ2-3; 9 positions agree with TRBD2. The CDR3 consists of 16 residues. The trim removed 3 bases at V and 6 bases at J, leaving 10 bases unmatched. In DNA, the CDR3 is TGTGCCAGCAGTTTTGGGGGTAGCGGGGGCATGGATACGCAGTATTTT. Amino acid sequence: CASSFGGSGGMDTQYF.

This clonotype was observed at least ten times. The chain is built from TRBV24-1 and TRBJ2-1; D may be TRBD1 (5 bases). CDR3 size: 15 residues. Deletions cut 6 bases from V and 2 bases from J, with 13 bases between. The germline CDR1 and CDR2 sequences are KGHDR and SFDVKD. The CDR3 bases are TGTGCCACCAGTTCTAGGGGTCACACCTACAATGAGCAGTTCTTC. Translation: CATSSRGHTYNEQFF.